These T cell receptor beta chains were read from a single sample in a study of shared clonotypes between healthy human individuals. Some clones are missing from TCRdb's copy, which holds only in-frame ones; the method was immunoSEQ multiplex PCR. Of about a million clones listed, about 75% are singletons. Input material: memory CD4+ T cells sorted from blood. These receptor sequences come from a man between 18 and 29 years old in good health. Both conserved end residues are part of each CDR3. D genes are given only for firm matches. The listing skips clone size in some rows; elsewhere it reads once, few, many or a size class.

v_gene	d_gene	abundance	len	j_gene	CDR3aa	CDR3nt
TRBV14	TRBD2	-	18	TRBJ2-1	CASSPGLAALSSYNEQFF	TGTGCCAGCAGCCCTGGACTAGCGGCCTTAAGCTCCTACAATGAGCAGTTCTTC
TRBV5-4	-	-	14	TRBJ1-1	CASSSTLDSPEISF	TGTGCCAGCAGCTCTACTTTGGACTCCCCAGAGATTTCGTTT
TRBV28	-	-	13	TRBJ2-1	CASSFPPLYEQFF	TGTGCCAGCAGTTTCCCGCCTCTCTATGAGCAGTTCTTC
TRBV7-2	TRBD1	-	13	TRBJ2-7	CASSGNNRGEQYF	TGTGCCAGCAGCGGAAACAACAGGGGCGAGCAGTACTTC
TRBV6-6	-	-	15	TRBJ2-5	CASIQTQGLGETQYF	TGTGCCAGCATACAAACCCAGGGCCTGGGGGAGACCCAGTACTTC
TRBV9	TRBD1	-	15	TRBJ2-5	CASSVAGQGRETQYF	TGTGCCAGCAGCGTAGCTGGACAGGGTCGGGAGACCCAGTACTTC
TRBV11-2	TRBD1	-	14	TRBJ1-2	CASSTHRGLNGYTF	TGTGCCAGCAGCACCCACAGGGGTCTCAATGGCTACACCTTC
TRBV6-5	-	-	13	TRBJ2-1	CASSYFSGNEQFF	TGTGCCAGCAGTTACTTTTCCGGCAATGAGCAGTTCTTC
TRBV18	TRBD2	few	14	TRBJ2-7	CASSIGGGSYEQYF	TGTGCCAGCTCAATTGGCGGGGGATCCTACGAGCAGTACTTC
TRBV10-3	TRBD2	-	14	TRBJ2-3	CAIRLAENTATQYF	TGTGCCATCAGGCTAGCGGAGAACACAGCTACGCAGTATTTT
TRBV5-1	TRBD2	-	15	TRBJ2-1	CASSLDGTSSSEQFF	TGCGCCAGCAGCTTAGACGGGACTAGTTCCAGTGAGCAGTTCTTC
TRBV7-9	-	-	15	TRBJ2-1	CASSPGGWEAPEQFF	TGTGCCAGCAGCCCTGGCGGGTGGGAGGCCCCTGAGCAGTTCTTC
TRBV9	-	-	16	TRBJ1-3	CASSVGGTFSGNTIYF	TGTGCCAGCAGCGTAGGTGGAACCTTCTCTGGAAACACCATATATTTT
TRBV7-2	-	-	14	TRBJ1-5	CASSSGESNQPQHF	TGTGCCAGCAGCTCAGGGGAATCGAATCAGCCCCAGCATTTT
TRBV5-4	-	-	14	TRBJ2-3	CASSPGWETDTQYF	TGTGCCAGCAGCCCCGGTTGGGAGACAGATACGCAGTATTTT
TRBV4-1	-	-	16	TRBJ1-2	CASSPEGSSWHYGYTF	TGCGCCAGCAGCCCGGAAGGGTCCTCTTGGCACTATGGCTACACCTTC
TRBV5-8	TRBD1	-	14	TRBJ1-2	CASSKGQGAYGYTF	TGTGCCAGCAGCAAAGGACAGGGGGCATATGGCTACACCTTC
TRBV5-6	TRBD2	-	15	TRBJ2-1	CASSLLAGNYNEQFF	TGTGCCAGCAGCTTACTAGCGGGCAACTACAATGAGCAGTTCTTC
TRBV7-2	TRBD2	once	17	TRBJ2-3	CASRLTLAGGPADTQYF	TGTGCCAGCAGATTAACTCTAGCGGGAGGGCCGGCAGATACGCAGTATTTT
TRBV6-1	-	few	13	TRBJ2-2	CASMSVSPGELFF	TGTGCCAGCATGAGCGTTTCCCCCGGGGAGCTGTTTTTT
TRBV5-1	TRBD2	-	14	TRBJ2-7	CASSPTSGSYEQYF	TGCGCCAGCAGCCCGACTAGCGGGAGCTACGAGCAGTACTTC
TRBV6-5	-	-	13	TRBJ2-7	CASSPLGSYEQYF	TGTGCCAGCAGCCCATTGGGGTCCTACGAGCAGTACTTC
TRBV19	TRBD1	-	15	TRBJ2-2	CASSIEGARPGELFF	TGTGCCAGTAGTATCGAGGGGGCGCGTCCCGGGGAGCTGTTTTTT
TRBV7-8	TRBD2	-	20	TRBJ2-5	CASSLSFAGGSGAYGETQYF	TGTGCCAGCAGCTTAAGTTTTGCGGGAGGGTCGGGCGCCTACGGGGAGACCCAGTACTTC
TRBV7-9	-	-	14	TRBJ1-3	CASSATYSGNTIYF	TGTGCCAGCAGCGCCACTTACTCTGGAAACACCATATATTTT
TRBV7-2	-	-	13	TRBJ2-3	CASSLGASPTQYF	TGTGCCAGCAGCCTAGGGGCTTCTCCTACGCAGTATTTT
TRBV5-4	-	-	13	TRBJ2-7	CASSRRNSYEQYF	TGTGCCAGCAGCCGTAGAAATTCCTACGAGCAGTACTTC
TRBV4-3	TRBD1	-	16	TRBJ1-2	CASSQDDRGSPYGYTF	TGCGCCAGCAGCCAAGACGACAGGGGAAGCCCCTATGGCTACACCTTC
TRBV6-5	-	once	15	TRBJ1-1	CASSSRQVSGTEAFF	TGTGCCAGCAGTTCTCGACAGGTATCAGGAACTGAAGCTTTCTTT
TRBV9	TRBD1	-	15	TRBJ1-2	CASSKGQGTNYGYTF	TGTGCCAGCAGCAAGGGACAGGGGACTAACTATGGCTACACCTTC
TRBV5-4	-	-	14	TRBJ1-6	CASSFPGNNSPLHF	TGTGCCAGCAGCTTCCCAGGGAATAATTCACCCCTCCACTTT
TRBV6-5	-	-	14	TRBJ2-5	CASSRQGIQETQYF	TGTGCCAGCAGTCGCCAGGGGATCCAAGAGACCCAGTACTTC
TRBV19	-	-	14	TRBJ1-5	CASSIMGSNQPQHF	TGTGCCAGTAGTATCATGGGTTCCAATCAGCCCCAGCATTTT
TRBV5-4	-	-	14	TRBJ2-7	CASSLDPAAYEQYF	TGTGCCAGCAGCTTGGACCCAGCTGCCTACGAGCAGTACTTC
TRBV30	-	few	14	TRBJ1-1	CAWTPRGRGTEAFF	TGTGCCTGGACCCCCCGGGGTCGGGGGACTGAAGCTTTCTTT
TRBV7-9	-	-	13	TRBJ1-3	CASSLGAGNTIYF	TGTGCCAGCAGCTTAGGGGCTGGAAACACCATATATTTT
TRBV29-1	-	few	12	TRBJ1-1	CSSQTANTEAFF	TGCAGCTCCCAGACAGCGAACACTGAAGCTTTCTTT
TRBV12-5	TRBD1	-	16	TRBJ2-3	CASGLVLGTGTGTQYF	TGTGCTAGTGGTTTGGTATTAGGGACAGGGACAGGTACGCAGTATTTT
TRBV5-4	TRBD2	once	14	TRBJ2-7	CASSTPGLLSEQYF	TGTGCCAGCAGCACCCCGGGACTACTTTCCGAGCAGTACTTC
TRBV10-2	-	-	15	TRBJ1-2	CASRQGGSGKNGYTF	TGCGCCAGCAGACAGGGAGGGAGTGGGAAAAATGGCTACACCTTC
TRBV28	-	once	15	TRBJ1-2	CASSLSGPYPDGYTF	TGTGCCAGCAGTTTAAGCGGACCCTACCCCGACGGCTACACCTTC
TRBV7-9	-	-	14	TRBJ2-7	CASSPERGSYEQYF	TGTGCCAGCAGCCCAGAACGGGGCTCCTACGAGCAGTACTTC
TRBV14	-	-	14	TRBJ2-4	CASSQEAAKNIQYF	TGTGCCAGCAGCCAAGAGGCAGCAAAAAACATTCAGTACTTC
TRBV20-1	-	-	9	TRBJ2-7	CSAVYEQYF	TGCAGTGCCGTTTACGAGCAGTACTTC
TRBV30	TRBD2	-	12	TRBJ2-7	CAWGTNSYEQYF	TGTGCCTGGGGGACTAACTCCTACGAGCAGTACTTC
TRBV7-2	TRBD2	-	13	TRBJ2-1	CASSGREVNEQFF	TGTGCCAGCAGTGGGCGGGAGGTAAATGAGCAGTTCTTC
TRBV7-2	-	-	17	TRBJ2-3	CASSLLASDHSTDTQYF	TGTGCCAGCAGCTTACTCGCTAGCGACCATAGCACAGATACGCAGTATTTT
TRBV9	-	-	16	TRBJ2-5	CASSQPARGREGTQYF	TGTGCCAGCAGCCAACCCGCGAGGGGCCGCGAGGGGACCCAGTACTTC
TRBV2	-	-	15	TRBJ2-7	CASSVMQLSSYEQYF	TGTGCCAGCAGTGTGATGCAGTTAAGCTCCTACGAGCAGTACTTC
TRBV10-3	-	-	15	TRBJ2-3	CAISDGIGGSDTQYF	TGTGCCATCAGTGATGGGATAGGTGGCTCAGATACGCAGTATTTT
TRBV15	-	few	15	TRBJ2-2	CATSRDRGNGGELFF	TGTGCCACCAGCAGAGATCGGGGGAACGGCGGGGAGCTGTTTTTT
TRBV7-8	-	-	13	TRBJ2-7	CASSFGEAREQYF	TGTGCCAGCAGCTTCGGGGAGGCGCGTGAGCAGTACTTC
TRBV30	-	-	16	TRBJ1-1	CAWSPTRFWSDTEAFF	TGTGCCTGGAGCCCGACGAGGTTTTGGTCGGACACTGAAGCTTTCTTT